This TCR beta chain appears in the sequencing data of a study of shared clonotypes between healthy human individuals. General observations from the study: A reduction in generation probabilities was seen for non-shared clonotypes relative to those shared by all four donors.

About this clone: Its cognate antigen is unknown.

The naive CD8 population came from CD45RO-negative cells selected for CCR7, without terminally differentiated effector memory CD45RA+ cells. The study drew all its donors from Caucasian adults living in Nashville, Tennessee. Sequencing was performed with immunoSEQ multiplex PCR; in TCRdb, only in-frame clones are kept and a portion is missing. The sample consists of about 600,000 clones, roughly 95% of them appearing once. With 9 bases removed from V and 7 bases from J, the gap between germline ends came to 7 bases. The CDR3 consists of 10 residues. The germline gives CDR1 MNHEY, CDR2 SVGAGI. The material sequenced was naive CD8+ T cells sorted from blood. This TCR was recovered from a woman aged 25 to 39 in good health. The chain combines TRBV6-5 with TRBJ2-1, with D hard to call. CDR3 sequence reads: CASGQNEQFF. The CDR3 region has the DNA TGTGCCAGTGGGCAGAATGAGCAGTTCTTC.